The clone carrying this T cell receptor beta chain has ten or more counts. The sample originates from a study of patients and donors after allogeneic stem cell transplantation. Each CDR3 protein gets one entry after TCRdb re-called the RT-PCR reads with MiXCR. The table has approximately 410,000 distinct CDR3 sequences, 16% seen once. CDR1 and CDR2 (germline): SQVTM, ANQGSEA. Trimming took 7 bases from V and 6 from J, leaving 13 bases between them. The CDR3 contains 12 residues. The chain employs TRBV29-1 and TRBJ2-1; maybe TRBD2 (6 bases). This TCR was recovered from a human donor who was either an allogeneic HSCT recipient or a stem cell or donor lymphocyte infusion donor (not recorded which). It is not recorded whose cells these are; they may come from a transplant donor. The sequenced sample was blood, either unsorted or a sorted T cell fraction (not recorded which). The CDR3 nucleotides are TGCAGCGGGGGGGACCGGACCAATGAGCAGTTCTTC. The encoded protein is CSGGDRTNEQFF.